The 25 T cell receptor beta chains below were found in one sample sequenced in a study of blood T cells in healthy people across ages. A sample-barcoded 5' primer and a J-beta primer mix were used in a second PCR of roughly 6 to 12 cycles. TCRdb processed the 5' RACE reads anew with MiXCR; each CDR3 protein has one entry. The repertoire holds 1.5 million to 2 million distinct CDR3 sequences, with approximately 28% as singletons. Sequenced input: blood. These receptors originate from a woman under 40 in good health.

Here the CDR3 reads CASSLGLTGHYEQYF. DNA for the CDR3: TGTGCCAGCAGCTTAGGGCTAACAGGGCACTACGAGCAGTACTTC. V gene TRBV7-8 combines with J gene TRBJ2-7, with a possible D match to TRBD1 (6 bases). The V end lost 1 base, the J end lost 3 bases, and 13 bases lay between the germline ends. The germline CDR1 and CDR2 sequences are SGHVS and FQNEAQ. The length of the CDR3 is 15 residues.

This chain uses TRBV20-1 with TRBJ2-3; 7 nucleotides match TRBD2. In germline, CDR1 is DFQATT, CDR2 SNEGSKA (reference sequence). J was trimmed by 6 bases and V by 1 base; bases with no gene match: 10. The CDR3 totals 15 residues. CDR3: CSARAGSGVSDTQYF. The CDR3 region has the DNA TGCAGTGCTAGAGCGGGCAGCGGGGTATCGGATACGCAGTATTTT.

V usage is TRBV12-3 or TRBV12-4 and J usage is TRBJ1-2, with 11 bases aligning to TRBD1. The CDR3 totals 13 residues. After removal of 3 bases from V and 12 bases from J, the junction contained 6 bases not matched to a gene. CDR3 amino acids: CASSFGTGGSNTF. CDR3 in DNA: TGTGCCAGCAGTTTCGGGACAGGGGGGTCGAACACCTTC.

In its sample, this clonotype was seen a few times. CDR3 sequence: CASSGWISYNEQFF. The CDR3 coding sequence is TGTGCCAGTTCAGGATGGATTTCCTACAATGAGCAGTTCTTC. The chain couples TRBV18 to TRBJ2-1; D unclear. The CDR3 is made up of 14 amino acids. CDR1 is KGHSH and CDR2 is LQKENI in the germline V gene. With 9 bases removed from V and 1 base from J, the gap between germline ends came to 13 bases.

This clonotype was seen ten or more times. The chain carries TRBV28 and TRBJ2-7; D unclear. This CDR3 is 14 amino acids long. V lost 2 bases to trimming and J lost 5 bases, with 13 bases between them. The germline CDR1 and CDR2 sequences are MDHEN and SYDVKM. DNA for the CDR3: TGTGCCAGCAGTTTACCGCCCCTGGGCGACGAGCAGTACTTC. Translating it yields CASSLPPLGDEQYF.

This clonotype appeared a few times. The CDR3 DNA reads as TGCAGTGCTCGACCGACAGATAACACTGAAGCTTTCTTT. Protein sequence: CSARPTDNTEAFF. This chain joins TRBV20-1 and TRBJ1-1, with D possibly TRBD1 on 5 matching bases. The CDR3 totals 13 residues. Trimming removed 5 bases from V and 2 bases from J, with 12 bases in between. Germline lookup yields CDR1 DFQATT and CDR2 SNEGSKA (reference sequence).

The chain links TRBV20-1 to TRBJ1-3; a possible D gene is TRBD1 (5 bases). Trimming pared 0 bases from V and 0 bases from J, leaving 12 bases between. The CDR3 length is 16 residues. Germline V gene lookup returns CDR1 DFQATT and CDR2 SNEGSKA (reference sequence). CDR3 coding DNA: TGCAGTGCTAGAGAGGGGGTCCGCTACTCTGGAAACACCATATATTTT. Protein sequence: CSAREGVRYSGNTIYF.

The chain combines TRBV5-1 with TRBJ1-4; weak D call: TRBD1 (5 bases). The V end lost 1 base, the J end lost 10 bases, and 14 bases lay between the germline ends. Per germline, CDR1 SGHRS and CDR2 YFSETQ. CDR3 length equals 14 residues. For the CDR3, the DNA is TGCGCCAGCAGCTTGACAGGAGGCCCCGCAAAACTGTTTTTT. It is translated as CASSLTGGPAKLFF. The full variable domain, rest sourced from reference TRBV5-1 and TRBJ1-4, is KAGVTQTPRYLIKTRGQQVTLSCSPISGHRSVSWYQQTPGQGLQFLFEYFSETQRNKGNFPGRFSGRQFSNSRSEMNVSTLELGDSALYLCASSLTGGPAKLFFGSGTQLSVL.

The table lists this clonotype with many counts. The CDR3 region is CASSFLAVDTQYF. The CDR3 bases are TGTGCCAGCAGTTTTCTAGCAGTGGATACGCAGTATTTT. The V and J genes are TRBV12-3 or TRBV12-4 and TRBJ2-3; possible D gene TRBD2, 5 bases. This CDR3 has 13 amino acids. V lost 3 bases and J lost 6, with 10 bases in between.

The chain has TRBV7-9 and TRBJ2-5, with D perhaps matching TRBD2 (5 bases). The CDR3 spans 15 residues. The germline CDR1 and CDR2 sequences are SEHNR and FQNEAQ (reference sequence). V was pared by 5 bases and J by 1 base, with 14 bases between. The CDR3 nucleotides are TGTGCCAGCAGCACCCTCGAGGGTTCCCAAGAGACCCAGTACTTC. Translating gives CASSTLEGSQETQYF.

This chain joins TRBV6-1 and TRBJ1-2, with D unresolved. In germline, CDR1 is MNHNS, CDR2 SASEGT. Trimming removed 3 bases at V and 4 bases at J, with 15 bases between. This CDR3 region has 15 residues. The CDR3: CASSESGVYVYGYTF. As DNA, the CDR3 is TGTGCCAGCAGTGAGTCGGGAGTATATGTCTATGGCTACACCTTC.

This sequence joins TRBV20-1 and TRBJ2-3, with D possibly matching TRBD1 (5 bases). Germline CDR1 DFQATT, CDR2 SNEGSKA (reference sequence). The CDR3 consists of 13 residues. V lost 7 bases, J lost 6 bases, and 17 bases lay in between. CDR3 loop: CSVRQGVGDTQYF. The CDR3 DNA reads as TGCAGTGTTCGTCAGGGCGTCGGGGATACGCAGTATTTT.

This clonotype was detected ten times or more. The J gene is TRBJ2-7, the V gene TRBV9, with D tentatively TRBD1 (6 bases). The V gene lost 0 bases and the J gene lost 6 bases, with 13 bases spanning the gap. Germline loops: CDR1 SGDLS, CDR2 YYNGEE. This CDR3 comprises 14 residues. The CDR3 sequence: CASSVEAGDGEQYF. The CDR3 bases are TGTGCCAGCAGCGTAGAGGCAGGGGATGGCGAGCAGTACTTC.

This chain uses TRBV5-1 with TRBJ2-5, with a possible D match to TRBD1 (6 bases). Germline CDR1 SGHRS, CDR2 YFSETQ. V dropped 3 bases and J dropped 5 bases, with 17 bases sitting between them. The CDR3 runs 15 residues. This chain's CDR3 is CASSWGQGYVETQYF. Here the CDR3 DNA reads TGCGCCAGCAGCTGGGGCCAGGGGTATGTCGAGACCCAGTACTTC.

This clonotype was seen ten or more times. The chain combines TRBV29-1 with TRBJ2-1; D is perhaps TRBD2 (5 bases). V shed 7 bases and J shed 1 base, with 14 bases lying between them. Germline CDR1 and CDR2: SQVTM and ANQGSEA. The CDR3 extends over 14 amino acids. The CDR3 is CSAALRGSYNEQFF. In DNA form, the CDR3 reads TGCAGCGCCGCTTTACGGGGATCCTACAATGAGCAGTTCTTC.

This chain uses TRBV6-2 or TRBV6-3 with TRBJ2-7; D may correspond to TRBD1 or TRBD2 (5 bases each). CDR3 length: 15 residues. Between the trimmed V and J ends, which lost 2 bases and 0 bases, there was a span of 11 bases. Looked up from germline, CDR1 is MNHEY and CDR2 is SVGEGT. The CDR3 sequence: CASSYPGRDSYEQYF. CDR3 in DNA: TGTGCCAGCAGTTACCCGGGACGGGACTCCTACGAGCAGTACTTC.

The gene calls are TRBV29-1 and TRBJ2-7, with 7 positions matching TRBD1. Germline V CDR1 and CDR2: SQVTM, ANQGSEA. J was trimmed by 6 bases and V by 4 bases; bases with no gene match: 9. The CDR3 is 13 residues long. The CDR3: CSVVYRGKGEQYF. CDR3 in DNA: TGCAGCGTTGTTTACAGGGGAAAGGGCGAGCAGTACTTC.

Of note for this clonotype: Sequence at one end of the junction differs from germline and may be a read error. The chain has TRBV28 and TRBJ2-1; a possible D gene is TRBD1 (5 bases). Germline V lookup: CDR1 MDHEN, CDR2 SYDVKM. The CDR3 is made up of 12 amino acids. In DNA, the CDR3 is TGTACCAGCAGACCAGGGTTCAATGAGCAGTTCTTC. This sequence encodes CTSRPGFNEQFF.

This clonotype was detected once. The chain recombines TRBV28 with TRBJ2-6; D possibly corresponds to TRBD2 (5 bases). The CDR3 has 16 residues. V lost 6 bases, J lost 4 bases, and 16 bases lay in between. Germline CDR1 is MDHEN and CDR2 is SYDVKM. In DNA form, the CDR3 reads TGTGCCAGCAGCCAGCTCCAGCGGTTAGGGGCCAACGTCCTGACTTTC. It codes for CASSQLQRLGANVLTF. The entire variable domain, with the rest obtained from reference TRBV28 and TRBJ2-6, is as follows: DVKVTQSSRYLVKRTGEKVFLECVQDMDHENMFWYRQDPGLGLRLIYFSYDVKMKEKGDIPEGYSVSREKKERFSLILESASTNQTSMYLCASSQLQRLGANVLTFGAGSRLTVL.

This chain uses TRBV7-9 with TRBJ2-3; 12 nucleotides agree with TRBD1. The CDR3 consists of 16 residues. V was pared by 5 bases and J by 2 bases, with 5 bases of the junction left unmatched. Germline CDR1 reads SEHNR; CDR2 reads FQNEAQ (reference sequence). The CDR3 coding sequence is TGTGCCAGCAGCACCGGGACAGGGGGCTTCACAGATACGCAGTATTTT. This encodes CASSTGTGGFTDTQYF.

Worth noting for this clonotype: One end of the junction varies from germline; a read error may be responsible. This sequence joins TRBV12-3 or TRBV12-4 and TRBJ2-3; D is unclear. This CDR3 is built from 15 residues. The CDR3 DNA reads TGTGCCAGCAGTAGTGACGCCACGTTCACAGATGCGCAGTATTTT. Protein: CASSSDATFTDAQYF.

The rearrangement links TRBV20-1 to TRBJ2-5; D is possibly TRBD2 (6 bases). The germline gives CDR1 DFQATT, CDR2 SNEGSKA (reference sequence). This CDR3 spans 13 amino acids. V was trimmed by 2 bases and J by 5 bases, leaving 12 bases between them. The CDR3 region is CSARIGSEETQYF. The CDR3 DNA reads as TGCAGTGCTAGAATCGGGAGTGAGGAGACCCAGTACTTC.

The rearrangement uses TRBV12-3 or TRBV12-4 and TRBJ2-3; D gene unclear. Trimming left V 7 bases short and J 7 bases short, with 18 bases between. CDR3 length: 14 residues. The CDR3 DNA sequence: TGTGCCAGCACCCCCGCGGCTGGGCCGCATACGCAGTATTTT. It is translated as CASTPAAGPHTQYF.

The genes are TRBV7-6 and TRBJ2-1, with 13 bases matching TRBD2. CDR1 and CDR2 from the germline V gene are SGHVS and FNYEAQ. The ends lost 5 bases at V and 6 bases at J; junction bases unmatched: 10. The CDR3 contains 17 residues. CDR3 region: CASSPSGGLAGVNEQFF. For the CDR3, the DNA is TGTGCCAGCAGCCCTAGTGGTGGACTAGCGGGGGTCAATGAGCAGTTCTTC.

This clonotype was counted a few times. The chain is built from TRBV9 and TRBJ2-5; 9 bases are shared with TRBD1. V lost 3 bases and J lost 3; bases outside the gene matches: 3. The CDR3 is 14 residues long. Germline CDR1 is SGDLS and CDR2 is YYNGEE. The CDR3 loop reads CASSAGTGKETQYF. The CDR3 DNA follows: TGTGCCAGCAGCGCCGGGACAGGGAAAGAGACCCAGTACTTC.